This TCR beta chain was sequenced for a study of blood T cell repertoires in COVID-19. The repertoire was sequenced with immunoSEQ multiplex PCR; TCRdb's copy has only in-frame clones and lacks some. The top ten clones hold roughly 37% of a sample with 90,000 to 100,000 clones, 85% of them seen once. The V segment lost 7 bases and the J segment 5 bases; nucleotides outside the gene matches: 7. CDR1 and CDR2 (germline): MNHEY, SMNVEV (reference sequence). This CDR3 has 13 residues. J is TRBJ2-5 and V is TRBV27, with 7 bases aligning to TRBD1. This clonotype was obtained from a man older than 75 with acute or convalescent COVID-19. The sequencing sample was made of peripheral blood. CDR3 in amino acids: CASTPTGAETQYF. The CDR3 DNA follows: TGTGCCAGCACCCCTACAGGGGCGGAGACCCAGTACTTC.